The present TCR beta chain was sequenced within a study of pediatric ulcerative colitis. Here immunoSEQ multiplex PCR was the method, and the copy in TCRdb shows in-frame clones only, minus some. The data hold tens of thousands of clones, with 65% to 85% observed a single time. Trimming took 3 bases from V and 2 from J, leaving 8 bases between them. Looked up from germline, CDR1 is SGHNT and CDR2 is YENEEA. This CDR3 comprises 13 residues. Study-wide points: Compared with controls, ulcerative colitis showed greater blood-rectum clone sharing.

With regard to this clone: Its target is unknown.

The rectum was sampled with one to two pinch biopsies at colonoscopy. The rearrangement uses TRBV11-3 and TRBJ2-7, with D hard to call. Sequences were obtained from gut tissue. This sequence originates from a boy between 10 and 17 years old with severe ulcerative colitis. CDR3 residues: CASSLSGTYEQYF. CDR3 nucleotide sequence: TGTGCCAGCAGCTTGAGTGGGACCTACGAGCAGTACTTC.